This T cell receptor (beta chain) came from a study of cytomegalovirus exposure and HLA in healthy donors. Overall study results and limits: Specificity for CMV antigens was confirmed in vitro for a few of the CMV-associated chains.

The PCR was carried out with 60 Vbeta primers and 13 Jbeta primers. Assay: immunoSEQ multiplex PCR; the TCRdb copy retains only in-frame clones and omits some. The table has roughly 100,000 clones, more than 60% seen once. Remarks on this clone: Its cognate antigen is unknown.

The receptor was derived from a man between 40 and 49 years old in good health and CMV-seronegative. The material sequenced was PBMCs.

The CDR3 region has the DNA TGTGCCAGCAGCTTAAATGTAGCGGGGGGCAATGAGCAGTTCTTC. Translated: CASSLNVAGGNEQFF. The rearrangement joins TRBV7-3 to TRBJ2-1; 10 bases agree with TRBD2. V lost 1 base, J lost 6 bases, and 3 bases stayed unmatched. The CDR3 has 15 residues. Per germline, CDR1 SGHTA and CDR2 FQGTGA.